This T cell receptor (beta chain) emerged from a study of blood T cells in healthy people across ages. Study-level points and caveats: Diversity of TCR beta correlated strongly with naive T cell percentage. Versus aged donors, long-lived donors had higher diversity and more naive CD4+ cells.

Primed by a sample-barcoded 5' primer and a J-beta primer mix, a second PCR proceeded for about 7 to 12 cycles. Individual samples furnished no less than 3 million CDR3-containing paired-end reads apiece. TCRdb re-analysed the 5' RACE reads in MiXCR, keeping a single row per CDR3 protein. The sample holds 650,000 to 1,000,000 distinct CDR3 sequences; around 36% are singletons and the top ten take about an eighth. The CDR3 spans 14 residues. Germline V gene lookup returns CDR1 DFQATT and CDR2 SNEGSKA (reference sequence). Deletions cut 1 base from V and 4 bases from J, with 13 bases between. A note on this clonotype: The antigen remains undetermined.

Isolation of PBMCs gave at least 7 million cells per sample. V gene TRBV20-1 combines with J gene TRBJ1-1; D perhaps matches TRBD1 (6 bases). Specimen: blood. The TCR comes from a man in his late teens or twenties in good health. The CDR3 spells CSARAWEGGTEAFF. DNA for the CDR3: TGCAGTGCTAGAGCCTGGGAGGGGGGCACTGAAGCTTTCTTT.